A single sample is the source of the 17 T cell receptor beta chains below, sequenced in a study of tumor and adjacent non-tumor tissue in lung cancer. The library came from three nested PCR rounds adapted from ARM-PCR protocols. TCRdb independently ran MiXCR on the multiplex PCR reads; one entry per CDR3 protein. The data show 95,000 to 150,000 distinct CDR3 sequences, over 65% seen once. RNA was extracted from bulk tissue without any cell sorting. Source material: lung tumor tissue. The source of these receptors is a young man with non-small cell lung cancer.

Worth noting for this clonotype: Just one base apart from a much larger clone, this may be a read error. The chain recombines TRBV10-2 with TRBJ1-4; 9 bases agree with TRBD1. The CDR3 spans 17 residues. J gave up 8 bases and V 0 bases, and 10 bases lay outside the gene matches. Germline V gives CDR1 WSHSY, CDR2 SAAADI. CDR3 region: CASSESLYRGREEKLFF. In DNA form, the CDR3 reads TGCGCCAGCAGTGAGTCACTCTACAGGGGGCGCGAAGAAAAACTGTTTTTT.

To note about this clonotype: At one boundary the junction diverges from the germline segment, which might be a read error. The chain uses TRBV5-5 and TRBJ1-2, with D perhaps TRBD1 (5 bases). The germline gives CDR1 SGHKS, CDR2 YYEKEE (reference sequence). The CDR3 has 15 amino acids. The CDR3 spells CTSSLDAGSNYGYAF. In DNA, the CDR3 is TGTACCAGCAGCTTGGATGCAGGGTCTAACTATGGCTACGCCTTC.

This clonotype was recorded many times. The chain joins TRBV6-6 to TRBJ2-5; 9 nucleotides match TRBD1. The CDR3 has 16 residues. Per the germline V gene, CDR1 is MNHNY and CDR2 is SVGAGI (reference sequence). Losses at the gene ends were 6 bases for V and 4 bases for J; bases not matched to a gene: 12. CDR3 sequence reads: CASRTPGTGRGETQYF. The CDR3 bases are TGTGCCAGCAGGACCCCCGGGACAGGGAGGGGAGAGACCCAGTACTTC.

The rearrangement uses TRBV7-8 and TRBJ2-3; D tentatively fits TRBD1 or TRBD2 (5 bases each). This CDR3 is 15 amino acids long. Between the trimmed V and J ends, which lost 9 bases and 0 bases, there was a span of 16 bases. From germline, CDR1 is SGHVS and CDR2 FQNEAQ. Here the CDR3 reads CASSRDVTSTDTQYF. The CDR3 DNA follows: TGTGCCAGTAGCCGGGACGTAACTAGCACAGATACGCAGTATTTT.

Points on this clonotype: The junction departs from the called germline gene at one end, perhaps through a read error. The chain has TRBV20-1 and TRBJ1-3; D is unclear. The germline V gene encodes CDR1 DFQATT and CDR2 SNEGSKA (reference sequence). This CDR3 contains 13 residues. This chain's CDR3 is CTAKQQTGNIIYF. The CDR3, as DNA: TGCACTGCTAAGCAACAGACTGGAAACATCATATATTTT.

In regard to this clonotype: This may be a read error: a much more frequent sequence differs by one nucleotide. The V gene is TRBV6-5, the J gene TRBJ2-7, with D hard to call. V lost 9 bases and J lost 3, with 9 bases in between. CDR3 length: 11 residues. Germline V gene lookup returns CDR1 MNHEY and CDR2 SVGAGI. CDR3 in amino acids: CASWADYEQYF. The CDR3 DNA reads TGTGCCAGTTGGGCGGACTACGAGCAGTACTTC.

This clonotype occurred a few times. The junction does not match germline at one end; this may be a read error. The chain joins TRBV11-2 to TRBJ2-7, with a possible D match to TRBD1 (5 bases). CDR1 and CDR2 from the germline V gene are SGHAT and FQNNGV. The CDR3 spans 12 residues. CDR3 nucleotide sequence: TGTGCCAGCAGAAGGGGAACGGACGAGCAATACTTC. The encoded protein is CASRRGTDEQYF.

The chain has TRBV6-5 and TRBJ1-1; no reliable D call. The V end was cut by 6 bases, the J end by 10 bases, with 18 bases between. The CDR3 length is 13 residues. Germline V CDR1 and CDR2: MNHEY, SVGAGI. The CDR3 reads CASRLGLGIGAFF. The DNA for the CDR3 is TGTGCCAGCAGACTCGGACTGGGGATTGGAGCTTTCTTT.

Worth noting for this clonotype: A much more abundant neighbour one base away suggests this may be a read error. V usage is TRBV28 and J usage is TRBJ2-7; possible D gene TRBD1, 6 bases. V was pared by 2 bases and J by 0 bases, with 14 bases between. The CDR3 length is 16 residues. The germline V gene has CDR1 MDHEN and CDR2 SYDVKM. CDR3 residues: CASSLHLGTPSYEQYF. The DNA for the CDR3 is TGTGCCAGCAGTTTACACCTCGGGACACCCTCCTACGAGCAGTACTTC.

This clonotype was detected ten times or more. The chain carries TRBV4-3 and TRBJ2-7; D is perhaps TRBD1 or TRBD2 (7 bases each). Germline values: CDR1 LGHNA, CDR2 YSLEER. The CDR3 covers 15 residues. The germline V and J ends were trimmed by 0 bases and 5 bases, with 14 bases remaining between them. CDR3 coding DNA: TGCGCCAGCAGCCAAGATCCCAGGGGGGGGGACGAGCAGTACTTC. Its translation is CASSQDPRGGDEQYF.

This clonotype was picked up many times. The chain joins TRBV6-2 or TRBV6-3 to TRBJ1-1; D perhaps matches TRBD1 (6 bases). The V and J ends lost 7 bases and 8 bases respectively, with 17 bases between them. The germline gives CDR1 MNHEY, CDR2 SVGEGT. This CDR3 region has 13 residues. The DNA for the CDR3 is TGTGCCAGCACCAGTGCTGGCGGACAGGAAGCTTTCTTT. As protein: CASTSAGGQEAFF.

This clonotype appeared a few times. A junction boundary mismatches the germline segment, possibly from a read error. J is TRBJ1-4 and V is TRBV7-8, with D perhaps matching TRBD1 (5 bases). The CDR3 consists of 15 residues. Germline V CDR1 and CDR2: SGHVS, FQNEAQ. This CDR3 reads CASSPGAGNREKLFF. In DNA, the CDR3 is TGTGCCAGCAGCCCAGGCGCAGGGAATCGGGAAAAACTTTTTTTT.

A remark on this clonotype: This may be a read error, as it is one base from a much larger clone. Here the CDR3 omits its conserved ending phenylalanine or tryptophan, so a read error is the likely source. The CDR3 region is CASSTLVSSYNEQFI. The CDR3 DNA sequence: TGTGCCAGCAGTACCTTGGTCTCCTCCTACAATGAGCAGTTCATC. The V and J genes are TRBV6-2 or TRBV6-3 and TRBJ2-1; D remains unclear. The CDR3 totals 15 residues. The ends were cut back, 5 bases at V and 0 bases at J, with 11 bases in the middle. The germline V gene has CDR1 MNHEY and CDR2 SVGEGT.

This clonotype was counted a single time. Germline is not matched at one junction end, which may reflect a read error. This rearrangement joins TRBV29-1 to TRBJ2-1; D may be TRBD1 (6 bases). Germline V gene data show CDR1 as SQVTM and CDR2 as ANQGSEA. The length of the CDR3 is 16 residues. CDR3 amino acids: CSIEDQWQGFYKEQFF. The CDR3 nucleotides are TGCAGCATTGAAGATCAGTGGCAGGGGTTTTACAAAGAGCAGTTCTTC.

Comments on this clonotype: A junction boundary mismatches the germline segment, possibly from a read error. The chain couples TRBV11-3 to TRBJ2-7, with 12 bases that match TRBD2. This CDR3 spans 16 amino acids. The germline gives CDR1 SGHNT, CDR2 YENEEA. CDR3 sequence: CTSRRLAGDTGGGQYF. CDR3 bases: TGTACCAGCAGACGACTAGCGGGAGATACGGGAGGCGGGCAGTACTTC.

Note on this clonotype: At one of its ends the junction is not consistent with the germline gene, which may arise from a read error. V and J are TRBV20-1 and TRBJ2-2; a possible D gene is TRBD2 (5 bases). This CDR3 has 13 residues. Per germline, CDR1 DFQATT and CDR2 SNEGSKA (reference sequence). Here the CDR3 DNA reads TGCAGTACTAGAGATGTCGGAACGGAGGAGCTGGTTTTT. It encodes CSTRDVGTEELVF.

Turning to this clonotype: A read error may produce the germline difference seen at one junction end. The rearrangement joins TRBV11-2 to TRBJ2-7; 9 nucleotides align to TRBD2. This CDR3 comprises 17 residues. The germline gives CDR1 SGHAT, CDR2 FQNNGV. CDR3 amino acids: CASSLDLGAAGGSKQYF. In nucleotides, the CDR3 is TGTGCCAGCAGCTTAGATCTAGGGGCAGCGGGAGGTAGCAAGCAGTATTTC.